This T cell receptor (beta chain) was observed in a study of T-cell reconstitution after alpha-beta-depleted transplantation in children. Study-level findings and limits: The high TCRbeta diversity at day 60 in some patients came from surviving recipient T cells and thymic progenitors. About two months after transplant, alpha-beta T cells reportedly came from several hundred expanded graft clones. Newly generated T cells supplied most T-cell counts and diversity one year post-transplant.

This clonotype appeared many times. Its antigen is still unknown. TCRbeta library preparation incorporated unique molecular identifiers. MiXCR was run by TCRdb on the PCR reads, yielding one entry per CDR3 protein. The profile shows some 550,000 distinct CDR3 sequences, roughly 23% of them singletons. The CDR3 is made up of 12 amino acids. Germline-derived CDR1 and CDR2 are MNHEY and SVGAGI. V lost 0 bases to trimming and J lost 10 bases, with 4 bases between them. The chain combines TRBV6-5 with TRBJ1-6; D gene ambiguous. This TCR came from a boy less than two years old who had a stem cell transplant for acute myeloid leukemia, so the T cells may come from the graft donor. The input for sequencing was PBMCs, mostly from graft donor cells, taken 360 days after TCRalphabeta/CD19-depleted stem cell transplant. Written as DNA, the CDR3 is TGTGCCAGCAGTTACTCAGGGTCACCCCTCCACTTT. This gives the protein CASSYSGSPLHF.